The sequence of this T cell receptor beta chain was determined in a study of T cells in Graves' hyperthyroidism and ophthalmopathy. Study outcomes and limitations: Clonotypes that were expanded in thyroid above 0.001 mostly appeared in blood too.

This clonotype came up a few times. The antigen is undetermined. Amplified TCR beta CDR3 regions derived from RNA transcripts. HTBI primers drove first-round RT-PCR of the TCR CDR3. TCRdb recomputed calls from the multiplex PCR reads with MiXCR, one row per CDR3 protein. The table includes about 380,000 distinct CDR3 sequences, roughly 14% detected once. PBMCs were derived from more than 8 ml fresh peripheral blood. After removal of 1 base from V and 3 bases from J, the junction contained 4 bases not matched to a gene. The CDR3 has 15 amino acids. Germline V lookup: CDR1 SGHDN, CDR2 FVKESK. What was sequenced was blood. This TCR came from a woman aged 25-40 years with Graves' ophthalmopathy. The chain has TRBV14 and TRBJ2-5, with TRBD1 matching 8 bases. CDR3 region: CASSQVRDRKETQYF. Written as DNA, the CDR3 is TGTGCCAGCAGCCAAGTTCGGGACAGGAAAGAGACCCAGTACTTC.